Included here is one T cell receptor beta chain sequence, with context. Its antigen is unknown. The data stem from a study of OX40 agonist ivuxolimab in advanced cancers. Study-level background: Patients were given ivuxolimab, an antibody that agonizes OX40 (CD134). Hepatocellular carcinoma, melanoma, renal cell or head and neck cancer affected the dose-escalation patients.

Clones were sequenced by immunoSEQ multiplex PCR, and TCRdb holds only the in-frame ones, with some missing. The sample comprises some 5,100 clones, approximately 72% of which are singletons, and around 70% rests with the top ten. Regarding the study as a whole: Both blood CD4+ and CD8+ T cells showed clonal growth by week 6 at 0.1 to 3.0 mg/kg.

This CDR3 is 13 amino acids long. V lost 5 bases and J lost 5, with 13 bases in between. The germline V gene encodes CDR1 SGHAT and CDR2 FQNNGV. The sample was CD4+ or CD8+ T cells sorted from blood, taken in a trial of the OX40 agonist ivuxolimab. The chain carries TRBV11-2 and TRBJ2-7, with a weak D call TRBD1 (6 bases). The TCR originated in an adult with an advanced solid tumor such as melanoma, head and neck, liver or kidney cancer. CDR3 in DNA: TGTGCCAGCAGCCCCCGGACAGTCGACGAGCAGTACTTC. Its translation: CASSPRTVDEQYF.